The present T cell receptor (beta chain) was sequenced within a study of T-cell reconstitution after alpha-beta-depleted transplantation in children. The study's findings and limits: It was newly produced T cells that mostly accounted for T-cell counts and diversity one year after transplant. Surviving recipient T cells and thymic progenitors accounted for the high day-60 TCRbeta diversity observed in some patients. Where alpha-beta T cells came from about two months after transplant was reportedly several hundred expanded graft clones.

The TCRbeta library incorporated unique molecular identifiers. Each CDR3 protein gets one entry after TCRdb re-called the PCR reads with MiXCR. The table has over 25,000 distinct CDR3 sequences, roughly 6.7% seen once. This CDR3 is 16 amino acids long. The V and J ends lost 4 bases and 3 bases, in that order; junction bases with no gene match: 11. In the case of this clonotype: Antigen: not known. This could be a read error, since a much larger clone is one nucleotide away.

The V call is TRBV12-3 or TRBV12-4, the J call TRBJ2-5, with 7 bases that match TRBD2. Sequenced material: peripheral blood, taken 60 days after TCRalphabeta/CD19-depleted stem cell transplant. The receptor was isolated from a child less than two years old who had a stem cell transplant for acute myeloid leukemia, so the T cells may come from the graft donor. The CDR3: CASSWGGLRREETQYF. The CDR3 nucleotides read TGTGCCAGCAGTTGGGGGGGATTGAGGCGCGAAGAGACCCAGTACTTC.